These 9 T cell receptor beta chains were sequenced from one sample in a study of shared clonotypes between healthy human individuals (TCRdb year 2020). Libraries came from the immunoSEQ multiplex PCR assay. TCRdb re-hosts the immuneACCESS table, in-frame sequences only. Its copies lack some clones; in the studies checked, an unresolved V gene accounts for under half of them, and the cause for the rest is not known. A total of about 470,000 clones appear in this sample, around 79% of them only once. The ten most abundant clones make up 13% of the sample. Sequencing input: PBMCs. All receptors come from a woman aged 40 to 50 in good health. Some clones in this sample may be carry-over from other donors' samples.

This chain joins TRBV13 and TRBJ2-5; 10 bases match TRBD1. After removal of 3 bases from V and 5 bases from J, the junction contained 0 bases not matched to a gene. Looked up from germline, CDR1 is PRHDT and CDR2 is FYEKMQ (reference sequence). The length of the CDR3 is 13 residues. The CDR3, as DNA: TGTGCCAGCAGCTTGGACAGGGGGGAGACCCAGTACTTC. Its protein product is CASSLDRGETQYF.

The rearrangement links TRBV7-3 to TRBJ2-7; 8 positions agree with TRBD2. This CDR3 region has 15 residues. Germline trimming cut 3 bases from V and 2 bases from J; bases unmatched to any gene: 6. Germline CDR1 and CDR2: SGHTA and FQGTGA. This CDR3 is CASSLGAGGPYEQYF. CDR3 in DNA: TGTGCCAGCAGCTTGGGGGCGGGAGGCCCCTACGAGCAGTACTTC. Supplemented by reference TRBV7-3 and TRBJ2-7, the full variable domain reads GAGVSQTPSNKVTEKGKYVELRCDPISGHTALYWYRQSLGQGPEFLIYFQGTGAADDSGLPNDRFFAVRPEGSVSTLKIQRTERGDSAVYLCASSLGAGGPYEQYFGPGTRLTVT.

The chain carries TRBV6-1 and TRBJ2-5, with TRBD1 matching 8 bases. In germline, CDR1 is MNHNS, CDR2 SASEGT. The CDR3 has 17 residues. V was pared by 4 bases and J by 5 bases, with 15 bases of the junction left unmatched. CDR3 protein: CASSGIRTGSVGETQYF. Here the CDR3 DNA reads TGTGCCAGCAGTGGAATTAGGACAGGGTCGGTCGGTGAGACCCAGTACTTC.

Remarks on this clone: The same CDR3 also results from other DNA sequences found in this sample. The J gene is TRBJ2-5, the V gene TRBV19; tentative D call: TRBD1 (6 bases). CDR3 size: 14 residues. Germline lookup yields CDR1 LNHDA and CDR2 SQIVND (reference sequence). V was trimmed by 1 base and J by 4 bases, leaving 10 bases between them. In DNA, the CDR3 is TGTGCCAGTAGTATAGGCGGCAGGGGAGAGACCCAGTACTTC. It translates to CASSIGGRGETQYF.

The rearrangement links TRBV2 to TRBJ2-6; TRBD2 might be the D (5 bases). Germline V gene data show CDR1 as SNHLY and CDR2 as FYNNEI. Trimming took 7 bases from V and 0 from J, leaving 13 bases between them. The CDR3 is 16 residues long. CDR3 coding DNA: TGTGCCAGCACTAGGGAGCAAGGCTCTGGGGCCAACGTCCTGACTTTC. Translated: CASTREQGSGANVLTF.

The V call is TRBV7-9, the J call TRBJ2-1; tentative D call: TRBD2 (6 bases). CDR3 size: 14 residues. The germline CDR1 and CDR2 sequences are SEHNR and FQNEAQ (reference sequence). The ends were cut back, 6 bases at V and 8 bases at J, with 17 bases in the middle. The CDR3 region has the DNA TGTGCCAGCAGGACGGCGGGATCGGTAGATGAGCAGTTCTTC. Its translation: CASRTAGSVDEQFF.

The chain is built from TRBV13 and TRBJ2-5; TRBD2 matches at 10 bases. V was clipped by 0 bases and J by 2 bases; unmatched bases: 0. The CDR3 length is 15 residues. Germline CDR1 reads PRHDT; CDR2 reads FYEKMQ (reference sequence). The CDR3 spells CASSLGLAGQETQYF. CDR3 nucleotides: TGTGCCAGCAGCTTAGGACTAGCGGGACAAGAGACCCAGTACTTC.

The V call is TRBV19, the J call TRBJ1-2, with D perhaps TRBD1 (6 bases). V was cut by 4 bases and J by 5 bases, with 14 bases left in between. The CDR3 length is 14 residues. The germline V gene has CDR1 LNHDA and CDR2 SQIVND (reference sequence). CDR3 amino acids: CASSKAQGTYGYTF. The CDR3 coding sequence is TGTGCCAGTAGTAAAGCACAGGGAACTTATGGCTACACCTTC.

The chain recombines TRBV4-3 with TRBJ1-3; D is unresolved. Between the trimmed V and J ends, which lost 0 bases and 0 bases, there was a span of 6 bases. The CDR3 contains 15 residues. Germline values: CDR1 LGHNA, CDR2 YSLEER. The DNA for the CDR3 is TGCGCCAGCAGCCAAGACCCAGACTCTGGAAACACCATATATTTT. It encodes CASSQDPDSGNTIYF.